These 32 T cell receptor beta chains share one sample of origin, sequenced in a study of blood T cell repertoires in COVID-19. Assay: immunoSEQ multiplex PCR; the TCRdb copy retains only in-frame clones and omits some. The table shows around 68,000 clones, with about 81% occurring only once. Sequenced input: peripheral blood. Every receptor here comes from a human donor in a cohort sampled during active COVID-19.

The chain carries TRBV5-1 and TRBJ2-7; 9 bases are a match to TRBD1. Trimming at V came to 4 bases and at J to 5 bases, leaving 1 base not matched to a gene. The CDR3 is 12 amino acids. Germline assignment: CDR1 SGHRS and CDR2 YFSETQ. The CDR3 sequence: CASSGQGNEQYF. The CDR3 DNA reads TGCGCCAGCAGCGGACAGGGGAACGAGCAGTACTTC.

This clone has only one observation. V is TRBV7-9 and J is TRBJ1-3; a weak D match, TRBD1 (5 bases). The CDR3 totals 15 residues. Trimming took off 6 bases at V and 4 bases at J, with 16 bases between the two ends. CDR1 SEHNR and CDR2 FQNEAQ come from the germline V gene (reference sequence). The chain's CDR3 is CASSQAQQGGNTIYF. CDR3 in DNA: TGTGCCAGCAGTCAAGCCCAGCAGGGAGGAAACACCATATATTTT.

The chain couples TRBV30 to TRBJ2-7, with D possibly TRBD1 on 5 matching bases. The CDR3 totals 12 residues. V lost 0 bases to trimming and J lost 6 bases, with 9 bases between them. Germline V lookup: CDR1 GTSNPN, CDR2 SVGIG (reference sequence). The CDR3 region has the DNA TGTGCCTGGAGTGTGCAGGGCCGCGAGCAGTACTTC. It yields the protein CAWSVQGREQYF.

This clone was detected a few times. The chain uses TRBV28 and TRBJ2-7; 8 bases line up with TRBD1. The CDR3 sequence is 15 residues long. V lost 6 bases and J lost 4; bases outside the gene matches: 11. CDR1 and CDR2 from the germline V gene are MDHEN and SYDVKM. Here the CDR3 DNA reads TGTGCCAGCAGCCCAGTGGACAGGGATAGGTACGAGCAGTACTTC. Its protein is CASSPVDRDRYEQYF.

The chain links TRBV3-1 (or the pseudogene TRBV3-2) to TRBJ2-3; 7 nucleotides match TRBD1. There are 12 residues in the CDR3. Germline V gives CDR1 LGHDT, CDR2 YNNKEL (reference sequence). Germline trimming cut 3 bases from V and 10 bases from J; bases unmatched to any gene: 4. CDR3 bases: TGTGCCAGCAGCCATATCCAGGGGGCGCAGTATTTT. Translating it yields CASSHIQGAQYF.

This chain links TRBV30 with TRBJ2-1; no clear D gene. The CDR3 consists of 12 residues. Trimming removed 1 base at V and 7 bases at J, with 8 bases between. Germline CDR1 is GTSNPN and CDR2 is SVGIG (reference sequence). CDR3 nucleotide sequence: TGTGCCTGGAGTGAAAGCCGGAATGAGCAGTTCTTC. As protein: CAWSESRNEQFF. The full variable domain, in which reference TRBV30 and TRBJ2-1 provide the parts outside the CDR3, is SQTIHQWPATLVQPVGSPLSLECTVEGTSNPNLYWYRQAAGRGLQLLFYSVGIGQISSEVPQNLSASRPQDRQFILSSKKLLLSDSGFYLCAWSESRNEQFFGPGTRLTVL.

This clone was found a few times. The chain joins TRBV5-5 to TRBJ1-1; 7 bases are a match to TRBD1. This CDR3 has 14 residues. The J segment lost 5 bases and the V segment lost 2 bases, leaving 6 bases of the junction unmatched. Germline-derived CDR1 and CDR2 are SGHKS and YYEKEE (reference sequence). CDR3 sequence (DNA): TGTGCCAGCAGCTTTGGGATGACAGGGACTGAAGCTTTCTTT. This gives the protein CASSFGMTGTEAFF.

V gene TRBV12-3 or TRBV12-4 combines with J gene TRBJ2-7, with 7 bases fitting TRBD2. The CDR3 loop spans 11 amino acids. V was clipped by 3 bases and J by 7 bases; unmatched bases: 0. CDR3 loop: CASSFGGEQYF. DNA for the CDR3: TGTGCCAGCAGTTTCGGGGGGGAGCAGTACTTC.

V is TRBV7-2 and J is TRBJ1-1, with 8 bases fitting TRBD1. Germline CDR1 SGHTA, CDR2 FQGNSA. The V gene end was trimmed by 4 bases and the J gene end by 1 base; junction bases not matched to a gene: 5. The CDR3 loop spans 15 amino acids. The CDR3 loop is CASSSTGTGNTEAFF. The CDR3 DNA is TGTGCCAGCAGCTCCACCGGGACAGGGAACACTGAAGCTTTCTTT.

The chain's CDR3 is CASRTAADTQYF. CDR3 bases: TGTGCCAGCCGTACCGCAGCAGATACGCAGTATTTT. The chain is built from TRBV18 and TRBJ2-3; D remains unclear. The CDR3 loop spans 12 amino acids. V was trimmed by 8 bases and J by 4 bases, leaving 10 bases between them. Looked up from germline, CDR1 is KGHSH and CDR2 is LQKENI.

The count of this clone is one. The CDR3 reads CATSDRESPGELFF. DNA of the CDR3: TGTGCCACCAGTGATCGGGAAAGCCCCGGGGAGCTGTTTTTT. The genes are TRBV24-1 and TRBJ2-2; the D gene is possibly TRBD2 (5 bases). Germline-derived CDR1 and CDR2 are KGHDR and SFDVKD. V was trimmed by 3 bases and J by 6 bases, leaving 10 bases between them. The CDR3 is 14 amino acids.

The DNA for the CDR3 is TGTGCCAGTAGTTCGGGACTAGCGGGAGCTGGGGCCAACGTCCTGACTTTC. Protein product: CASSSGLAGAGANVLTF. The chain is built from TRBV19 and TRBJ2-6; 14 bases align to TRBD2. Germline CDR1 and CDR2: LNHDA and SQIVND (reference sequence). The CDR3 sequence is 17 residues long. V shed 5 bases, J shed 2 bases, and the junction held 2 bases outside the gene matches.

The rearrangement links TRBV27 to TRBJ2-3; 7 bases are shared with TRBD1. Germline-derived CDR1 and CDR2 are MNHEY and SMNVEV (reference sequence). This CDR3 comprises 14 residues. V lost 6 bases and J lost 4; bases outside the gene matches: 7. The DNA for the CDR3 is TGTGCCAGCAGCCCCGGGACAGCCTCAGATACGCAGTATTTT. Its protein is CASSPGTASDTQYF.

The chain carries TRBV5-4 and TRBJ2-1; 11 bases align to TRBD2. CDR1 is SGHNT, CDR2 YYREEE, per germline (reference sequence). This CDR3 contains 16 residues. The V and J ends lost 0 bases and 7 bases, in that order; junction bases with no gene match: 6. CDR3 loop: CASSLGTSGPENEQFF. Written as DNA, the CDR3 is TGTGCCAGCAGCTTGGGGACTAGCGGGCCGGAAAATGAGCAGTTCTTC.

The chain uses TRBV4-2 and TRBJ2-2; 9 bases line up with TRBD2. J gave up 3 bases and V 4 bases, and 9 bases lay outside the gene matches. The CDR3 length is 17 residues. Germline values: CDR1 LGHNA, CDR2 YNFKEQ. CDR3 residues: CASSPTFRGRDTGELFF. The CDR3 DNA follows: TGTGCCAGCAGCCCGACTTTCCGCGGGAGGGACACCGGGGAGCTGTTTTTT.

V and J are TRBV28 and TRBJ2-3; no clear D gene. Trimming stripped 5 bases from V and 0 bases from J, with 15 bases between. CDR3 length equals 16 residues. Germline V CDR1 and CDR2: MDHEN, SYDVKM. This chain's CDR3 is CASSPKYYISTDTQYF. CDR3 DNA sequence: TGTGCCAGCAGTCCTAAATACTACATTAGCACAGATACGCAGTATTTT.

This clone has a count of ten or more. The chain combines TRBV6-4 with TRBJ2-1, with 13 bases that match TRBD2. Trimming cost V 3 bases and J 5 bases; bases outside gene matches: 1. Looked up from germline, CDR1 is MRHNA and CDR2 is SNTAGT. This CDR3 has 15 amino acids. This CDR3 reads CASSEGLAGDNEQFF. The CDR3 DNA reads TGTGCCAGCAGTGAAGGACTAGCGGGAGACAATGAGCAGTTCTTC.

The chain is built from TRBV7-8 and TRBJ2-7, with D possibly TRBD2 on 6 matching bases. V lost 5 bases and J lost 4, with 15 bases in between. Germline CDR1 reads SGHVS; CDR2 reads FQNEAQ. This CDR3 is 14 amino acids long. CDR3 amino acids: CASSPRRDSYEQYF. The CDR3 DNA sequence: TGTGCCAGCAGCCCACGGCGGGATTCGTACGAGCAGTACTTC.

In this sample, this clone turned up once. This chain joins TRBV10-3 and TRBJ2-1; D perhaps matches TRBD2 (5 bases). Per the germline V gene, CDR1 is ENHRY and CDR2 is SYGVKD. This CDR3 region has 12 residues. V lost 8 bases and J lost 12, with 17 bases in between. CDR3 in amino acids: CAISPAGGVQFF. The DNA of the CDR3 is TGTGCCATCTCCCCTGCGGGTGGTGTGCAGTTCTTC.

The genes are TRBV6-2 or TRBV6-3 and TRBJ2-5, with TRBD2 matching 11 bases. From germline, CDR1 is MNHEY and CDR2 SVGEGT. V was clipped by 5 bases and J by 3 bases; unmatched bases: 5. The CDR3 contains 15 residues. CDR3 coding DNA: TGTGCCAGCAGTGTCGTGGGACTAGCGGAAGAGACCCAGTACTTC. This codes for CASSVVGLAEETQYF.

CDR3 loop: CASSFPFRVESSYNEQFF. As DNA, the CDR3 is TGTGCCAGCAGCTTTCCGTTCCGGGTGGAGAGCTCCTACAATGAGCAGTTCTTC. This chain uses TRBV11-2 with TRBJ2-1; D is unclear. Germline CDR1 is SGHAT and CDR2 is FQNNGV. V lost 3 bases, J lost 0 bases, and 18 bases lay in between. This CDR3 comprises 18 residues.

J is TRBJ2-7 and V is TRBV18, with TRBD1 identical over 8 bases. Germline CDR1 and CDR2: KGHSH and LQKENI. This CDR3 is 14 amino acids long. The junction had 6 bases not matched to a gene; V was cut back by 6 bases and J by 2 bases. The CDR3 DNA follows: TGTGCCAGCTCTCCCGGGACAGGAACCTACGAGCAGTACTTC. It encodes CASSPGTGTYEQYF.

This chain links TRBV21-1 with TRBJ2-1; TRBD2 reflects the table's D call only, with no check against the DNA. TRBV21-1 is labeled a pseudogene. This CDR3 region has 20 residues. CDR3 sequence: CASSKAPGLGVGSSYNEQFF. As DNA, the CDR3 is TGTGCCAGCAGCAAAGCCCCGGGACTAGGGGTTGGTAGCTCCTACAATGAGCAGTTCTTC.

V usage is TRBV18 and J usage is TRBJ1-1; 8 bases agree with TRBD1. The CDR3 runs 14 residues. Unmatched junction bases numbered 9, after V lost 5 bases and J lost 7 bases. Germline V gives CDR1 KGHSH, CDR2 LQKENI. CDR3 residues: CASSTQGASGEAFF. For the CDR3, the DNA is TGTGCCAGCTCAACCCAGGGGGCAAGTGGTGAAGCTTTCTTT. The whole variable domain, filled in from reference TRBV18 and TRBJ1-1, reads NAGVMQNPRHLVRRRGQEARLRCSPMKGHSHVYWYRQLPEEGLKFMVYLQKENIIDESGMPKERFSAEFPKEGPSILRIQQVVRGDSAAYFCASSTQGASGEAFFGQGTRLTVV.

The chain links TRBV28 to TRBJ2-7; D may be TRBD2 (5 bases). The CDR3 length is 15 residues. Germline V CDR1 and CDR2: MDHEN, SYDVKM. V was shortened by 6 bases and J by 2 bases, with 17 bases between the two germline ends. The CDR3 sequence: CASRSAGGVTYEQYF. CDR3 sequence (DNA): TGTGCCAGCAGGTCGGCCGGAGGAGTAACCTACGAGCAGTACTTC. Complete variable domain (other parts from reference TRBV28 and TRBJ2-7): DVKVTQSSRYLVKRTGEKVFLECVQDMDHENMFWYRQDPGLGLRLIYFSYDVKMKEKGDIPEGYSVSREKKERFSLILESASTNQTSMYLCASRSAGGVTYEQYFGPGTRLTVT.

This clone was detected once. The chain links TRBV6-2 or TRBV6-3 to TRBJ1-5; tentative D call: TRBD1 (6 bases). The CDR3 is 16 residues long. V was clipped by 4 bases and J by 0 bases, with 13 bases between them. Germline assignment: CDR1 MNHEY and CDR2 SVGEGT. In DNA form, the CDR3 reads TGTGCCAGCAGTTCAGTAACAGGGATTAGCAATCAGCCCCAGCATTTT. It yields the protein CASSSVTGISNQPQHF.

This clone came up a few times. The rearrangement joins TRBV30 to TRBJ2-7; TRBD2 matches 11 bases. The germline V gene has CDR1 GTSNPN and CDR2 SVGIG (reference sequence). This CDR3 region has 21 residues. The trim removed 5 bases at V and 6 bases at J, leaving 30 bases unmatched. The CDR3 region is CAWAPTGYSLAGGAAVGEQYF. CDR3 DNA sequence: TGTGCCTGGGCCCCGACAGGGTATAGCCTAGCGGGAGGAGCGGCCGTCGGCGAGCAGTACTTC.

The CDR3 region has the DNA TGTGCCAGCAGCTCGGGGGGAGGAAACACCATATATTTT. This codes for CASSSGGGNTIYF. V gene TRBV7-9 combines with J gene TRBJ1-3; possibly TRBD1 for D (5 bases). Germline lookup yields CDR1 SEHNR and CDR2 FQNEAQ (reference sequence). CDR3 size: 13 residues. V was clipped by 4 bases and J by 4 bases, with 8 bases between them.

The chain uses TRBV7-6 and TRBJ1-6, with a weak D call TRBD1 (5 bases). The CDR3 totals 12 residues. Germline V CDR1 and CDR2: SGHVS, FNYEAQ. V was pared by 1 base and J by 15 bases, with 10 bases between. This CDR3 is CASSLVGGVLHF. The DNA for the CDR3 is TGTGCCAGCAGCTTAGTCGGAGGGGTCCTCCACTTT.

CDR3 nucleotide sequence: TGTGCCAGCAGCGACGGACTCCTGGGGCAGTACTTC. This translates into CASSDGLLGQYF. This chain joins TRBV7-9 and TRBJ2-7, with D possibly being TRBD2 (5 bases). The length of the CDR3 is 12 residues. From germline, CDR1 is SEHNR and CDR2 FQNEAQ (reference sequence). V lost 5 bases to trimming and J lost 9 bases, with 14 bases between them.

The chain links TRBV30 to TRBJ1-4; D not resolved. Deletions cut 1 base from V and 5 bases from J, with 11 bases between. Per the germline V gene, CDR1 is GTSNPN and CDR2 is SVGIG (reference sequence). The CDR3 contains 14 residues. The CDR3 DNA sequence: TGTGCCTGGAGTGGAAACCTACCGAATGAAAAACTGTTTTTT. It translates to CAWSGNLPNEKLFF.

The J gene is TRBJ1-4, the V gene TRBV4-1, with 9 bases matching TRBD1. Looked up from germline, CDR1 is MGHRA and CDR2 is YSYEKL. The CDR3 spans 17 residues. V was clipped by 1 base and J by 7 bases; unmatched bases: 10. The CDR3 protein is CASSQGADGTGLEKLFF. The DNA for the CDR3 is TGCGCCAGCAGCCAAGGGGCCGATGGGACAGGGCTTGAAAAACTGTTTTTT.